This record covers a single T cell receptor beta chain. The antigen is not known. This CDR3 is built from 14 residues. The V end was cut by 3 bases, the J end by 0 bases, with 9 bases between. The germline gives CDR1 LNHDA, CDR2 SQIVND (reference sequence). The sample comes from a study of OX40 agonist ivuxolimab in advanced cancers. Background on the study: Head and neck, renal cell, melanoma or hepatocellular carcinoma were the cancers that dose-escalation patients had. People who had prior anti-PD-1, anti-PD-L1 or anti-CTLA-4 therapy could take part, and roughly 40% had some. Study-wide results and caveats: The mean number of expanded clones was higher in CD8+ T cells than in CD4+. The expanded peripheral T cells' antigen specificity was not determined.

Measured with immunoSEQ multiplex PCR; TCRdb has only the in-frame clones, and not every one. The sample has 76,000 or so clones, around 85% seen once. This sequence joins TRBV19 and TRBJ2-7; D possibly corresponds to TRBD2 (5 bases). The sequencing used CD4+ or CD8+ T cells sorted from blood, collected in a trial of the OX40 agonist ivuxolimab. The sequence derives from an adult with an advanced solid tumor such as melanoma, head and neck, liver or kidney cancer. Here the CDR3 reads CASSIRGSSYEQYF. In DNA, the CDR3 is TGTGCCAGTAGTATCCGGGGTAGCTCCTACGAGCAGTACTTC.